These 27 T cell receptor beta chains came from one sample sequenced in a study of T cells expressing NK-cell markers. TCRdb reprocessed the 5' RACE reads; each CDR3 protein has one entry and no DNA is given. Its clone listing holds over 150,000 distinct CDR3 sequences. Sequencing input: blood T cells: a sorted CD56 or NKG2C T cell subset, CD4+ or CD8+ T cells, or bulk PBMC T cells (not recorded which). The receptors shown here come from a woman aged 50 to 65 in good health.

The rearrangement joins TRBV10-3 to TRBJ1-3; no DNA is available, so the TRBD1 call from TCRdb remains unchecked. The length of the CDR3 is 13 residues. From germline, CDR1 is ENHRY and CDR2 SYGVKD. The chain's CDR3 is CAISAGTGNTIYF.

This rearrangement joins TRBV21-1 to TRBJ2-3; the D call of TRBD2 rests on TCRdb alone, since no DNA is present to check it. TRBV21-1 is a known pseudogene. The CDR3 sequence is 17 residues long. CDR3 sequence: CASSKWLAGGLTDTQYF.

The chain couples TRBV29-1 to TRBJ1-2. The CDR3 is made up of 12 amino acids. Germline V gene lookup returns CDR1 SQVTM and CDR2 ANQGSEA. The chain's CDR3 is CSVEENINGYTF. Full variable domain (missing parts from reference TRBV29-1 and TRBJ1-2): SAVISQKPSRDICQRGTSLTIQCQVDSQVTMMFWYRQQPGQSLTLIATANQGSEATYESGFVIDKFPISRPNLTFSTLTVSNMSPEDSSIYLCSVEENINGYTFGSGTRLTVV.

The chain recombines TRBV6-4 with TRBJ2-1; as DNA is missing, the TRBD1 call by TCRdb cannot be tested. The CDR3 is 13 residues long. Per the germline V gene, CDR1 is MRHNA and CDR2 is SNTAGT. This chain's CDR3 is CASSRGGGNEQFF.

The chain is built from TRBV4-1 and TRBJ1-1; TCRdb's D call, TRBD1, is unchecked because there is no DNA. This CDR3 comprises 15 residues. Germline loops: CDR1 MGHRA, CDR2 YSYEKL. The CDR3 sequence: CASSQGPGANTEAFF.

CDR3 protein: CASSVSGSRSYEQYF. This rearrangement joins TRBV9 to TRBJ2-7; TCRdb's D call of TRBD2 is untestable without DNA. The CDR3 is 15 residues long. Germline-derived CDR1 and CDR2 are SGDLS and YYNGEE. The complete variable domain, with remaining parts taken from reference TRBV9 and TRBJ2-7, reads DSGVTQTPKHLITATGQRVTLRCSPRSGDLSVYWYQQSLDQGLQFLIQYYNGEERAKGNILERFSAQQFPDLHSELNLSSLELGDSALYFCASSVSGSRSYEQYFGPGTRLTVT.

This chain connects TRBV5-6 to TRBJ2-1; TCRdb outputs TRBD2, but without DNA this stays unchecked. The CDR3 covers 12 residues. Germline CDR1 SGHDT, CDR2 YYEEEE. This CDR3 is CASSFSGTSQFF. Filled out from reference TRBV5-6 and TRBJ2-1, the complete variable domain reads DAGVTQSPTHLIKTRGQQVTLRCSPKSGHDTVSWYQQALGQGPQFIFQYYEEEERQRGNFPDRFSGHQFPNYSSELNVNALLLGDSALYLCASSFSGTSQFFGPGTRLTVL.

This rearrangement joins TRBV13 to TRBJ2-1; TCRdb proposes TRBD2, but this gene call is untestable without DNA. Germline loops: CDR1 PRHDT, CDR2 FYEKMQ (reference sequence). The CDR3 loop spans 18 amino acids. The CDR3 is CASSFGPTGGPKYNEQFF.

This rearrangement joins TRBV12-3 or TRBV12-4 to TRBJ2-5; the D call of TRBD2 rests on TCRdb alone, since no DNA is present to check it. The CDR3 is 17 amino acids. CDR3 loop: CASSAAGGRKSLETQYF.

V and J are TRBV4-1 and TRBJ2-1; TCRdb's D call, TRBD1, is unchecked because there is no DNA. CDR1 is MGHRA, CDR2 YSYEKL, per germline. The length of the CDR3 is 18 residues. The CDR3 region is CASSQDPGLGGPYNEQFF.

This chain uses TRBV11-2 with TRBJ2-1; the TCRdb call, TRBD2, lacks DNA for checking. The germline CDR1 and CDR2 sequences are SGHAT and FQNNGV. The CDR3 spans 15 residues. The CDR3 protein is CASSFQTSGNNEQFF.

The rearrangement links TRBV11-3 to TRBJ2-1. CDR3 length equals 16 residues. Germline V gene sequence: CDR1 SGHNT, CDR2 YENEEA. CDR3 in amino acids: CASSRQTGNSYNEQFF.

The chain carries TRBV29-1 and TRBJ1-1. Germline values: CDR1 SQVTM, CDR2 ANQGSEA. The CDR3 covers 14 residues. The chain's CDR3 is CSVAARGMNTEAFF.

This sequence joins TRBV7-9 and TRBJ1-6. Germline CDR1 reads SEHNR; CDR2 reads FQNEAQ (reference sequence). The CDR3 has 13 residues. The CDR3 here is CASSQLNNSPLHF.

The CDR3 region is CASSPAGASSNQPQHF. This chain uses TRBV12-3 or TRBV12-4 with TRBJ1-5; checking the TCRdb D call of TRBD1 is not possible without DNA. The CDR3 contains 16 residues.

The chain uses TRBV5-1 and TRBJ2-7; lacking DNA, the TRBD2 call made by TCRdb goes unchecked. CDR3 length: 13 amino acids. Germline V gene sequence: CDR1 SGHRS, CDR2 YFSETQ. The CDR3 is CASSLGGGYEQYF.

V and J are TRBV2 and TRBJ2-1; checking the TCRdb D call of TRBD2 is not possible without DNA. CDR1 SNHLY and CDR2 FYNNEI come from the germline V gene. This CDR3 has 15 residues. CDR3 residues: CASRPTSGDYNEQFF.

J is TRBJ2-7 and V is TRBV5-6. This CDR3 has 13 residues. CDR1 is SGHDT and CDR2 is YYEEEE in the germline V gene. CDR3 amino acids: CASSFADAYEQYF.

This chain uses TRBV5-6 with TRBJ2-1; the D call from TCRdb, TRBD2, cannot be confirmed without DNA. The V gene's germline CDR1 is SGHDT and CDR2 YYEEEE. The CDR3 extends over 14 amino acids. The CDR3: CASSLVSDHNEQFF.

The chain is built from TRBV27 and TRBJ2-7; the D gene TCRdb calls, TRBD2, cannot be checked with no DNA. Germline V gene data show CDR1 as MNHEY and CDR2 as SMNVEV (reference sequence). The CDR3 totals 14 residues. The CDR3: CASSLLAGLNEQYF.

The V call is TRBV13, the J call TRBJ2-3; no DNA is available, so the TRBD2 call from TCRdb remains unchecked. Looked up from germline, CDR1 is PRHDT and CDR2 is FYEKMQ (reference sequence). The CDR3 is 13 residues long. CDR3: CASSLRGTDTQYF.

CDR3 sequence reads: CAISEAGRVATEAFF. The V and J genes are TRBV10-3 and TRBJ1-1; the D gene TCRdb calls, TRBD1, cannot be checked with no DNA. This CDR3 is 15 amino acids long. Germline V CDR1 and CDR2: ENHRY, SYGVKD.

CDR3 loop: CASSLSLAGGPVGELFF. The rearrangement joins TRBV27 to TRBJ2-2; TCRdb outputs TRBD2, but without DNA this stays unchecked. The CDR3 totals 17 residues. Looked up from germline, CDR1 is MNHEY and CDR2 is SMNVEV (reference sequence).

The J gene is TRBJ2-7, the V gene TRBV9; checking the TCRdb D call of TRBD1 is not possible without DNA. This CDR3 region has 14 residues. Per germline, CDR1 SGDLS and CDR2 YYNGEE. This CDR3 reads CASSPRTGTEEQYF.

The rearrangement links TRBV12-3 or TRBV12-4 to TRBJ2-5; TCRdb proposes TRBD2, but this gene call is untestable without DNA. The CDR3 length is 13 residues. CDR3 sequence: CASSPGLVETQYF.

The V call is TRBV5-6, the J call TRBJ1-4; there is no DNA to check the TCRdb D call of TRBD1. This CDR3 is built from 14 residues. The V gene's germline CDR1 is SGHDT and CDR2 YYEEEE. The CDR3 loop reads CASSPGTGNEKLFF.

The V call is TRBV20-1, the J call TRBJ2-1; TCRdb's D call, TRBD2, is unchecked because there is no DNA. The CDR3 extends over 13 amino acids. Germline V CDR1 and CDR2: DFQATT, SNEGSKA (reference sequence). The CDR3 is CSAVTGRDNEQFF.